The entry below describes one T cell receptor beta chain. Its antigen is still unknown. No qualities accompany the bases; no much larger clone lies one base away. The cohort comprised fewer than 700 healthy bone marrow donors. All cohort members were sampled while nominally healthy, although unrecorded immune exposures were likely present. The donor tested CMV seropositive, placing the donor among the roughly 300 seropositive members of the cohort. Each donor provided a peripheral blood sample, and peripheral blood mononuclear cells were used for TCR beta sequencing. Genomic DNA was extracted from the blood cell samples with the Qiagen DNeasy Blood Extraction Kit. Libraries were built with the immunoSEQ multiplex PCR assay. For the multiplex PCR, a mixture combining 60 forward primers for TCR Vbeta segments and 13 reverse primers for TCR Jbeta segments was used. The CDR3 region of rearranged TCR beta genes was amplified from genomic DNA by a multiplex PCR assay. Amplified TCR beta libraries were sequenced as 87-base-pair reads on the Illumina HiSeq System. Regarding the original processing steps: In a later analysis, some 80 million unique TCR beta chains were counted across the 650 to 750 repertoires, and some 10 million of these chains were shared by at least two donors. To remove PCR and sequencing errors, raw reads were error-corrected and collapsed into unique sequences using a nearest-neighbor algorithm that merged closely related sequences. To assign V, D and J gene segments, CDR3 sequences were aligned to IMGT reference sequences. For a sequence to be retained, at least a six-nucleotide match to both a V gene segment and a J gene segment was required. Rearrangements were classified as productive when the CDR3 lacked stop codons and remained in frame with V and J, and all other rearrangements were classified as non-productive. CDR3 was defined by IMGT convention, running from the second conserved V-encoded cysteine to the conserved J-encoded phenylalanine. The earlier analysis of fewer than 700 of the donors excluded sequences that lacked an unambiguous match to a single V gene segment. In an earlier analysis of some 590 of the donors, a V segment was called functional when productive rearrangements were above 56.7%, and segregating when the standard deviation between donors exceeded 5%. A statistical classification framework was built to diagnose cytomegalovirus status from the catalog of TCR beta chain sequences. In a later analysis, TCR nucleotide sequences were compared against IMGT/GENE-DB human TR gene sequences so that V and J genes could be assigned. A later analysis assigned CDR3 sequences and most-parsimonious VDJ recombination scenarios with the TCRdist pipeline. A later analysis defined each TCR beta chain by its CDR3 amino acid sequence plus V-gene family, and excluded reads lacking a unique V-gene family. As a way to deal with suspected cross-contamination and a sequencing artifact, a later analysis dropped hundreds of nucleotide sequences that were highly shared and had low generation probability. A later analysis calculated a clonal expansion index for each public chain from normalized within-repertoire ranks of inferred template counts. A later analysis computed generation probabilities with a VDJ recombination model fitted to out-of-frame rearrangements, and checked the results against IGoR. Hypergeometric tests were used in a later analysis to score TCR-TCR, TCR-HLA and TCR-CMV co-occurrence, with a repertoire-size bias correction applied to the TCR pairs. A later analysis estimated false discovery rates by permuting HLA or CMV assignments 20 times. In a later analysis, co-occurring TCRs were grouped using DBSCAN, and TCRdist sequence similarity was added for clustering within HLA-allele-positive subsets. Repertoires with fewer than 30,000 or more than 120,000 public chains, plus five repertoires with anomalous nucleotide sharing, were excluded from co-occurrence clustering. What TCRdb holds here is the immuneACCESS table cut down to in-frame rearrangements. Part of the clones is not present; checked against another copy, under half of the missing clones reflect an unresolved V gene, and the others are unexplained. V, J and clone size derive from that table, while D and trimming were established from the DNA sequence. Within this sample are fewer than 250,000 clones, with about 81% of them counted one time only. 4.5% to 5.5% of the sample is taken by the ten largest.

The data are from a study of cytomegalovirus exposure and HLA in healthy donors (dated by TCRdb to about 2017). For the study in its entirety: An earlier analysis of more than 550 of the donors reported about 260 Gb of sequence data and around 110 million unique TCR beta sequences obtained from roughly 180 million T cells. Approximately 310 gigabases of sequencing data and 70 million to 85 million unique TCR sequences were included in an early release covering 550 to 800 HLA-typed donors. Of the roughly 400 genotyped donors, about 84% fell in the genetic ancestry cluster associated with self-reported Caucasian donors. The study aimed to test whether cataloging public T cell receptors could reveal signatures of past pathogen exposure. The T cell repertoires of about 700 subjects were profiled by immunosequencing and related to cytomegalovirus serostatus. In addition to the first cohort of roughly 670 subjects, a separate validation cohort of around 110 different subjects was used. To predict cytomegalovirus infection status, the study combined high-throughput TCR immunosequencing, statistical association of individual TCRs with disease status, and machine learning. In a later analysis, previously published TCR beta repertoires from more than 500 donors were re-analyzed and high-resolution HLA genotyping was added so that TCR occurrence patterns could be studied. Rather than drawing on any new phenotypic data, the later analysis identified candidate immune exposures from TCR beta sequences and the way those sequences occurred across donors. An earlier analysis of approximately 500 of the donors applied high-throughput TCR beta sequencing to assess whether each TCR beta V gene segment acted as functional or pseudogenic. Donor age, sex, ethnicity and CMV serostatus were compiled together with the repertoire data. A later genetic analysis took genome-wide SNP genotypes for about 55% of the 666 donors and used that subset as a discovery cohort. All discovery cohort repertoires had been generated using a single sequencing platform. HLA typing included class I and class II loci at four-digit resolution. Typing coverage differed by locus: A, B, C, DRB1 and DQB1 were typed in roughly 620-640 donors, DQA1 in 522, DPA1 in over 600, and DPB1 in 400 to 490. Because of strong linkage in the cohort, roughly five DR-DQ haplotypes were treated as single units for association and clustering. On average, around 240,000 unique TCR beta nucleotide sequences were sequenced per donor among 350 to 400 genotyped donors of the cohort, with roughly 18% of those sequences being non-productive. Overall study results and their limits: Because the 87-base-pair reads could not distinguish some IMGT-functional V segments, including TRBV6-2 and TRBV6-3, those segments were excluded. Because some donors lacked HLA typing at each locus, the association tests relied only on the typed subset. Assigning TCR associations to individual alleles was difficult when HLA alleles, especially DR and DQ, strongly co-occurred. In an earlier analysis of more than 450 of the donors, most TCR beta V segments were observed in productive rearrangements about 90% or about 30% of the time, broadly matching IMGT annotations. A cluster of highly shared sequence variants was judged likely to be a technical artifact of the sequencing pipeline. In a later analysis, some 17,000 TCR beta sequences were associated with specific HLA alleles at a false discovery rate of 0.05. Sequencing depth was assumed to be roughly uniform across donors in the presence/absence analyses, though that assumption may not hold. It was suggested by the authors that the approach could potentially be generalized to other disease states and immunological phenotypes. According to a later genetic analysis, donors in an Asian-associated ancestry cluster had fewer N-insertions in productive TCRs than the roughly 660-donor mean. According to a later analysis, TCR association rates differed among HLA loci, with DRB1 alleles showing the most associated TCRs and HLA-C alleles showing the fewest. A later genetic analysis associated a missense DCLRE1C variant with V-gene and J-gene trimming of TCR beta chains, and an independent cohort replicated the association. In this cohort, only TCR beta chains were sequenced, and detectable features were limited by the absence of alpha or paired-chain data. A later analysis found that HLA-associated TCR beta chains were more clonally expanded and had lower generation probabilities than equally common non-associated chains. The earlier analysis of 450 to 700 of the donors excluded about 16 rarely observed V segments, including chromosome 9 orphons, because counts were too low. A later analysis reported that several top co-occurrence clusters appeared linked to parvovirus B19, influenza, CMV and Epstein-Barr virus. Correlated functional status among segregating V segments might reflect linkage disequilibrium, but an unknown experimental factor could not be ruled out. A further reported finding was that TCR beta sequences accurately predicted the HLA-A and HLA-B alleles for most subjects in the first cohort. Most TCR sequences were seen in very few donors, while some public TCRs were found in many individuals. A later analysis found that most CMV-associated TCR beta chains appeared HLA-restricted, with HLA associations seemingly driven largely by CMV exposure. Three of the identified cytomegalovirus-associated TCR beta chains were confirmed in vitro to be specific for cytomegalovirus antigens. For the cohort, immune exposure information was limited to CMV serostatus. The classifier was reported to diagnose cytomegalovirus status with high specificity and sensitivity in both the original cohort and the validation cohort. The study gave a list of about 150 TCR beta chains associated with cytomegalovirus.

In the germline V gene (reference sequence), CDR1 corresponds to LNHDA and CDR2 to SQIVND. The CDR3 has 14 amino acids, counting the end cysteine and phenylalanine. The CDR3 DNA has 42 bases and is translated from base 1. V is shortened by 2 bases, J by 5 bases, and the region joining them spans 9 bases. The chain uses TRBV19 and TRBJ1-4, and TRBD1 may be the D gene, going by 6 matching bases. Sequencing was carried out using PBMCs. The receptor's source is a man aged 25-40 years in good health and CMV-seropositive. The encoded CDR3 is CASSIRQENEKLFF. The nucleotide sequence reads as follows: TGTGCCAGTAGTATACGACAGGAAAATGAAAAACTGTTTTTT.